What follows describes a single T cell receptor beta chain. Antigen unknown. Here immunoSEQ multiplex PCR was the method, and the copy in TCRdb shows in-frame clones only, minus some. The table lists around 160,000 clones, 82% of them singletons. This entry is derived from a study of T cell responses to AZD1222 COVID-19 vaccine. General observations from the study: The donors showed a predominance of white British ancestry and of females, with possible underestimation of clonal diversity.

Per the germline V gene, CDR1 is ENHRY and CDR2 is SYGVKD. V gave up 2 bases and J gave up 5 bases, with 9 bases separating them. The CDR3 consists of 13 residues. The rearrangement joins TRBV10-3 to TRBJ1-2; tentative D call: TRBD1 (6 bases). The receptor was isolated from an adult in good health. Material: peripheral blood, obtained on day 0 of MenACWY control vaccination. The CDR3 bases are TGTGCCATCAGTGAGGGCAGGGGATATGGCTACACCTTC. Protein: CAISEGRGYGYTF.